This T cell receptor beta chain was captured by sequencing in a study of CD8+ T cells in alopecia areata. Treatment of the sample: oral pan-JAK inhibitor, 5-10 mg twice daily. CDR1 and CDR2 from the germline V gene are ENHRY and SYGVKD. Unmatched junction bases numbered 10, after V lost 4 bases and J lost 12 bases. This CDR3 is 14 amino acids long. In each case, RNA was isolated and then reverse transcribed into cDNA as the sequencing template. Some clones are missing from TCRdb's copy, which holds only in-frame ones; the method was immunoSEQ multiplex PCR. The repertoire holds about 210,000 clones, with around 65% as singletons.

The V and J genes are TRBV10-3 and TRBJ2-1; 9 bases fit TRBD1. The clonotype originates from a human donor with alopecia areata. The specimen comprised CD4+ T cells sorted from blood, sampled at approximately week 45, from a patient treated with tofacitinib. DNA for the CDR3: TGTGCCATCAGTGTCGGACAGGGGAACCAAGGGCAGTTCTTC. Its protein product is CAISVGQGNQGQFF.